These 30 T cell receptor beta chains were sequenced from one sample in a study of blood T cell repertoires in COVID-19. Repertoires were generated with immunoSEQ multiplex PCR, while TCRdb's copy carries only in-frame clones and drops some. In the table there are approximately 110,000 clones, approximately 81% of which are singletons. The sequenced material came from peripheral blood. These receptors all stem from a man over 45 with acute or convalescent COVID-19.

This chain links TRBV29-1 with TRBJ1-1; a possible D gene is TRBD1 (6 bases). Germline V gives CDR1 SQVTM, CDR2 ANQGSEA. The CDR3 is 13 amino acids. V gave up 6 bases and J gave up 5 bases, with 16 bases separating them. This chain's CDR3 is CSVADRSMTEAFF. CDR3 nucleotides: TGCAGCGTCGCCGACAGGTCAATGACTGAAGCTTTCTTT.

This clone was seen a few times. The gene calls are TRBV4-2 and TRBJ2-1; 12 bases agree with TRBD1. The germline CDR1 and CDR2 sequences are LGHNA and YNFKEQ. The CDR3 sequence is 17 residues long. The V segment lost 1 base and the J segment 4 bases; nucleotides outside the gene matches: 5. CDR3 sequence (DNA): TGTGCCAGCAGCCAAGGTTGGGACAGGGGGCTATACAATGAGCAGTTCTTC. It encodes CASSQGWDRGLYNEQFF.

This clone was picked up a small number of times. The J gene is TRBJ1-6, the V gene TRBV5-1; 10 bases map to TRBD1. Germline V gene data show CDR1 as SGHRS and CDR2 as YFSETQ. Trimming at V came to 0 bases and at J to 14 bases, leaving 11 bases not matched to a gene. The CDR3 consists of 16 residues. The CDR3 DNA is TGCGCCAGCAGCTTGGAGGGACAGGGGCCCTCTGCGTCCCTCCACTTT. Protein product: CASSLEGQGPSASLHF.

J is TRBJ1-5 and V is TRBV24-1; a weak D match, TRBD1 (6 bases). Per germline, CDR1 KGHDR and CDR2 SFDVKD. The V and J ends lost 4 bases and 0 bases respectively, with 27 bases between them. This CDR3 contains 21 residues. The CDR3 reads CATSDPADRHGDLYSNQPQHF. The CDR3 DNA sequence: TGTGCCACCAGTGACCCCGCGGACAGACACGGCGATCTTTATAGCAATCAGCCCCAGCATTTT.

The rearrangement uses TRBV9 and TRBJ2-7, with 7 bases lining up with TRBD1. With 0 bases clipped from V and 3 bases from J, the junction kept 6 bases outside the gene matches. The CDR3 is 15 amino acids. The germline V gene has CDR1 SGDLS and CDR2 YYNGEE. The DNA for the CDR3 is TGTGCCAGCAGCGTAGGACAGGGCGAATTCTACGAGCAGTACTTC. It is translated as CASSVGQGEFYEQYF.

This clone showed up just a few times. This chain links TRBV4-1 with TRBJ1-2, with D unclear. CDR3 length: 17 amino acids. Trimming took off 0 bases at V and 2 bases at J, with 16 bases between the two ends. Looked up from germline, CDR1 is MGHRA and CDR2 is YSYEKL. CDR3 bases: TGCGCCAGCAGCCAAGATCTAGCTGGCCAGACCAACTATGGCTACACCTTC. Translating gives CASSQDLAGQTNYGYTF.

The chain combines TRBV6-4 with TRBJ2-1, with 9 bases that match TRBD2. The V gene's germline CDR1 is MRHNA and CDR2 SNTAGT. Trimming took 6 bases from V and 4 from J; bases not matched to a gene: 4. CDR3 size: 14 residues. The chain's CDR3 is CASSRAGGYNEQFF. The CDR3 DNA reads as TGTGCCAGCAGCAGAGCGGGGGGTTACAATGAGCAGTTCTTC.

V is TRBV7-2 and J is TRBJ2-3; TRBD1 aligns across 10 bases. Looked up from germline, CDR1 is SGHTA and CDR2 is FQGNSA. The CDR3 sequence is 15 residues long. With V trimmed by 2 bases and J by 4 bases, 3 bases remained unmatched. The CDR3 region is CASSLWTGGSDTQYF. In DNA, the CDR3 is TGTGCCAGCAGCTTATGGACAGGGGGGTCAGATACGCAGTATTTT.

As DNA, the CDR3 is TGTGCCAGCAGCCAAGGTGGACAGGGGACATATGGCTACACCTTC. Translating it yields CASSQGGQGTYGYTF. The chain carries TRBV3-1 (or the pseudogene TRBV3-2) and TRBJ1-2, with 9 bases fitting TRBD1. Germline-derived CDR1 and CDR2 are LGHDT and YNNKEL (reference sequence). The V segment lost 1 base and the J segment 5 bases; nucleotides outside the gene matches: 5. This CDR3 has 15 amino acids.

This clone was observed a single time. The chain uses TRBV7-9 and TRBJ1-2, with TRBD1 as a possible D gene (5 bases). Germline V gene data show CDR1 as SEHNR and CDR2 as FQNEAQ (reference sequence). This CDR3 is built from 15 residues. V lost 6 bases, J lost 6 bases, and 20 bases lay in between. As DNA, the CDR3 is TGTGCCAGCAGTCCCCTGGGGACGGGAGTGAATGGCTACACCTTC. It is translated as CASSPLGTGVNGYTF.

The CDR3 DNA is TGTGCCAGCAGCCAATCAGCAGGGGGATACGAGCAGTACGTC. Protein: CASSQSAGGYEQYV. The chain uses TRBV3-1 (or the pseudogene TRBV3-2) and TRBJ2-7; 7 bases are shared with TRBD1. Trimming took 2 bases from V and 4 from J; bases not matched to a gene: 5. CDR1 LGHDT and CDR2 YNNKEL come from the germline V gene (reference sequence). The CDR3 contains 14 residues.

V usage is TRBV20-1 and J usage is TRBJ1-3, with D unclear. The CDR3 has 15 amino acids. Germline-derived CDR1 and CDR2 are DFQATT and SNEGSKA (reference sequence). Trimming took 3 bases from V and 0 from J, leaving 12 bases between them. The CDR3 DNA follows: TGCAGTGCTAGTGAACAAAGGAGCTCTGGAAACACCATATATTTT. Translating gives CSASEQRSSGNTIYF.

As concerns this clone: This CDR3 fails to terminate in the conserved phenylalanine or tryptophan, so it likely reflects a read error. It is unclear where the CDR3 begins or ends on the DNA, so no DNA is shown, and the CDR3 is as TCRdb lists it. The rearrangement links TRBV12-3 or TRBV12-4 to TRBJ1-3; the DNA was not compared with TRBD1, the D call given in the table. The CDR3 is made up of 12 amino acids, end residues included. CDR3 in amino acids: CASSPSGRGPFL.

The V and J genes are TRBV5-8 and TRBJ2-3; no firm D call. Trimming shortened V by 4 bases and J by 3 bases, and 12 bases separated the two germline ends. This CDR3 comprises 14 residues. Germline-derived CDR1 and CDR2 are SGHTS and YDEGEE. CDR3 loop: CASSVGFGTDTQYF. CDR3 sequence (DNA): TGTGCCAGCAGCGTGGGTTTCGGGACAGATACGCAGTATTTT.

The DNA for the CDR3 is TGTGCCAGCAGTTTAATGGCCGGACTTGGTAACTATGGCTACACCTTC. This gives the protein CASSLMAGLGNYGYTF. This rearrangement joins TRBV27 to TRBJ1-2; D is ambiguous. The CDR3 is made up of 16 amino acids. Germline CDR1 and CDR2: MNHEY and SMNVEV (reference sequence). The ends were cut back, 2 bases at V and 1 base at J, with 14 bases in the middle.

This chain uses TRBV6-5 with TRBJ1-5; D gene unclear. CDR3 length: 13 amino acids. Germline-derived CDR1 and CDR2 are MNHEY and SVGAGI. With 8 bases removed from V and 2 bases from J, the gap between germline ends came to 10 bases. Here the CDR3 reads CASLRARNQPQHF. The CDR3 DNA follows: TGTGCCAGCTTGAGAGCCCGCAATCAGCCCCAGCATTTT.

V and J are TRBV11-2 and TRBJ1-5; no reliable D call. The ends were cut back, 1 base at V and 4 bases at J, with 5 bases in the middle. Germline lookup yields CDR1 SGHAT and CDR2 FQNNGV. The CDR3 runs to 13 residues. This CDR3 is CASSLAENQPQHF. CDR3 DNA: TGTGCCAGCAGCTTAGCGGAGAATCAGCCCCAGCATTTT.

The rearrangement links TRBV12-3 or TRBV12-4 to TRBJ2-2, with TRBD1 as a possible D gene (6 bases). The V gene lost 2 bases and the J gene lost 6 bases, with 7 bases spanning the gap. This CDR3 region has 13 residues. CDR3 sequence (DNA): TGTGCCAGCAGTTTAAACAGGGCCGGGGAGCTGTTTTTT. It codes for CASSLNRAGELFF.

The chain links TRBV5-1 to TRBJ1-6; 12 positions agree with TRBD1. J was trimmed by 8 bases and V by 2 bases; bases with no gene match: 8. The germline V gene encodes CDR1 SGHRS and CDR2 YFSETQ. There are 17 residues in the CDR3. Written as DNA, the CDR3 is TGCGCCAGCAGCTTATCCGGGACAGGGGGCCGGGATTCACCCCTCCACTTT. This codes for CASSLSGTGGRDSPLHF.

The chain couples TRBV15 to TRBJ1-4, with D perhaps TRBD1 (5 bases). Trimming pared 1 base from V and 6 bases from J, leaving 18 bases between. Per germline, CDR1 LNHNV and CDR2 YYDKDF (reference sequence). CDR3 length equals 17 residues. The CDR3 is CATSRGDLGGADEKLFF. The DNA of the CDR3 is TGTGCCACCAGCAGAGGGGACCTAGGAGGGGCTGATGAAAAACTGTTTTTT.

V is TRBV7-3 and J is TRBJ2-3; 11 bases are a match to TRBD1. V trimming: 5 bases; J trimming: 7 bases; junction bases outside the gene matches: 5. The V gene's germline CDR1 is SGHTA and CDR2 FQGTGA. This CDR3 is built from 14 residues. DNA of the CDR3: TGTGCCAGCAGCGCCGGGACAGGGGGACATACGCAGTATTTT. Its translation: CASSAGTGGHTQYF. The full variable domain, completed using reference TRBV7-3 and TRBJ2-3, is GAGVSQTPSNKVTEKGKYVELRCDPISGHTALYWYRQSLGQGPEFLIYFQGTGAADDSGLPNDRFFAVRPEGSVSTLKIQRTERGDSAVYLCASSAGTGGHTQYFGPGTRLTVL.

This chain uses TRBV12-3 or TRBV12-4 with TRBJ1-2, with TRBD1 identical over 7 bases. This CDR3 spans 13 amino acids. V was pared by 6 bases and J by 7 bases, with 8 bases of the junction left unmatched. The DNA of the CDR3 is TGTGCCAGCAGGGTCACAGGGGATCGTGGCTACACCTTC. This sequence encodes CASRVTGDRGYTF.

This clone was observed a handful of times. The V and J genes are TRBV11-3 and TRBJ1-2, with a tentative D call TRBD1 (5 bases). The CDR3 has 15 residues. Trimming stripped 1 base from V and 3 bases from J, with 12 bases between. The germline V gene encodes CDR1 SGHNT and CDR2 YENEEA. CDR3 in amino acids: CASSLGTGGDYGYTF. The CDR3 DNA reads TGTGCCAGCAGCTTAGGGACCGGGGGTGACTATGGCTACACCTTC.

This clone was recorded only once. The chain uses TRBV5-6 and TRBJ2-3; 8 positions match TRBD2. After removal of 0 bases from V and 4 bases from J, the junction contained 7 bases not matched to a gene. CDR1 and CDR2 (germline): SGHDT, YYEEEE. The CDR3 is 16 residues long. The CDR3 is CASSLETGGPADTQYF. In DNA, the CDR3 is TGTGCCAGCAGCTTGGAGACGGGGGGGCCAGCAGATACGCAGTATTTT.

The chain links TRBV24-1 to TRBJ1-5; no reliable D call. V was trimmed by 5 bases and J by 4 bases, leaving 14 bases between them. CDR1 is KGHDR and CDR2 is SFDVKD in the germline V gene. The CDR3 is 15 residues long. The CDR3 loop reads CATSVGRGINQPQHF. In DNA form, the CDR3 reads TGTGCCACCAGTGTCGGCCGGGGAATTAATCAGCCCCAGCATTTT.

There are a few counts of this clone. CDR3 protein: CASSQDQAGALYEQYV. The CDR3 region has the DNA TGCGCCAGCAGCCAAGACCAAGCGGGGGCCCTCTACGAGCAGTACGTC. The gene calls are TRBV4-1 and TRBJ2-7, with 8 bases fitting TRBD2. In germline, CDR1 is MGHRA, CDR2 YSYEKL. The ends lost 0 bases at V and 3 bases at J; junction bases unmatched: 7. The CDR3 extends over 16 amino acids.

The V and J genes are TRBV19 and TRBJ1-5; D not certain. The CDR3 covers 15 residues. Between the trimmed V and J ends, which lost 4 bases and 6 bases, there was a span of 16 bases. Germline CDR1 is LNHDA and CDR2 is SQIVND (reference sequence). The DNA for the CDR3 is TGTGCCAGTAGTAGCCAGGCAGGCGGGAGTCAGCCCCAGCATTTT. Protein: CASSSQAGGSQPQHF. The full variable domain, rest sourced from reference TRBV19 and TRBJ1-5, is DGGITQSPKYLFRKEGQNVTLSCEQNLNHDAMYWYRQDPGQGLRLIYYSQIVNDFQKGDIAEGYSVSREKKESFPLTVTSAQKNPTAFYLCASSSQAGGSQPQHFGDGTRLSIL.

The genes are TRBV6-5 and TRBJ1-5, with D unresolved. CDR3 length: 12 amino acids. Looked up from germline, CDR1 is MNHEY and CDR2 is SVGAGI. With 8 bases removed from V and 0 bases from J, the gap between germline ends came to 5 bases. The DNA of the CDR3 is TGTGCCAGCGAGGATAGCAATCAGCCCCAGCATTTT. Encoded protein: CASEDSNQPQHF.

The V call is TRBV3-1 (or the pseudogene TRBV3-2), the J call TRBJ2-2; possible D gene TRBD2, 7 bases. This CDR3 contains 15 residues. V was clipped by 6 bases and J by 1 base, with 12 bases between them. Germline CDR1 reads LGHDT; CDR2 reads YNNKEL (reference sequence). The CDR3 protein is CASSGGAGNTGELFF. CDR3 coding DNA: TGTGCCAGCAGTGGGGGGGCAGGGAACACCGGGGAGCTGTTTTTT.

The chain links TRBV6-6 to TRBJ1-1; TRBD1 agrees at 9 bases. J gave up 4 bases and V 6 bases, and 9 bases lay outside the gene matches. Germline-derived CDR1 and CDR2 are MNHNY and SVGAGI (reference sequence). The CDR3 spans 15 residues. The CDR3 nucleotides are TGTGCCAGCAGAACCGGGACAGGGTTGCCCACTGAAGCTTTCTTT. Translated, it gives CASRTGTGLPTEAFF.